This section outlines one TCR beta chain sequence together with its context. The CDR3 has 14 amino acids. CDR1 and CDR2 (germline): SGDLS, YYNGEE. V was trimmed by 4 bases and J by 4 bases, leaving 14 bases between them. The data belong to a study of blood T cell repertoires in COVID-19. Sequenced by immunoSEQ multiplex PCR; TCRdb stores in-frame clones only, minus some. This sample carries fewer than 500,000 clones, about 89% of them seen once, and the ten largest clones take roughly 4%. The sequence was obtained from a woman aged 25 to 45 with acute or convalescent COVID-19. The rearrangement links TRBV9 to TRBJ1-2; tentative D call: TRBD1 (5 bases). Specimen: peripheral blood. This CDR3 reads CASSPGTESYGYTF. CDR3 nucleotide sequence: TGTGCCAGCAGCCCGGGGACTGAATCCTATGGCTACACCTTC.